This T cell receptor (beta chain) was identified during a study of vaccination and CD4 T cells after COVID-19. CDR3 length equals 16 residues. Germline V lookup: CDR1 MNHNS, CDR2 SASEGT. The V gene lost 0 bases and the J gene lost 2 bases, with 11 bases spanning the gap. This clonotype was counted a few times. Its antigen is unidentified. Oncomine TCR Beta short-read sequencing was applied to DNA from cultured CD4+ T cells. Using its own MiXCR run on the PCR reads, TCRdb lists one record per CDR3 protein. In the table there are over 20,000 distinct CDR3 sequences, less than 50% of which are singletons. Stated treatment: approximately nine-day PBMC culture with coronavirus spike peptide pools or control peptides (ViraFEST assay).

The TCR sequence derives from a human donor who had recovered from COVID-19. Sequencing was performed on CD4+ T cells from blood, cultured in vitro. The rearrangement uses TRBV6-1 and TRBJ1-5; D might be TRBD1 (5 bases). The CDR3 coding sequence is TGTGCCAGCAGTGAAGCGCCAGGGATCCGCAATCAGCCCCAGCATTTT. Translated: CASSEAPGIRNQPQHF.